A single sample gave rise to the 2 T cell receptor beta chains below, sequenced in a study of human T cells and chemical hapten exposure. TCRdb reanalysed the RACE reads using MiXCR and keeps one entry per CDR3 protein. The sample holds about 69,000 distinct CDR3 sequences, around a third seen once. Time point: patch test 1, 2 weeks after DPC sensitization. Treatment given: therapeutic diphenylcyclopropenone sensitization with weekly scalp DPC. The sample in question was whole blood, obtained in connection with sensitization to the hapten diphenylcyclopropenone (DPC). The receptors were sampled from a man aged 35 to 55 with alopecia areata. Some clones in this sample may be carry-over from other donors' samples.

The V call is TRBV18, the J call TRBJ1-1, with D uncertain. The V gene lost 3 bases and the J gene lost 1 base, with 9 bases spanning the gap. The germline CDR1 and CDR2 sequences are KGHSH and LQKENI. The CDR3 totals 14 residues. CDR3 sequence: CASSPQRQNTEAFF. The CDR3 bases are TGTGCCAGCTCACCCCAAAGACAGAACACTGAAGCTTTCTTT.

This clonotype was counted many times. The V and J genes are TRBV28 and TRBJ2-3; D gene ambiguous. With 10 bases removed from V and 1 base from J, the gap between germline ends came to 24 bases. The CDR3 totals 17 residues. Germline lookup yields CDR1 MDHEN and CDR2 SYDVKM. The CDR3 region is CAMHPPMAPSGTDTQYF. The CDR3, as DNA: TGTGCCATGCACCCTCCAATGGCCCCGTCAGGCACAGATACGCAGTATTTT.